This paragraph reports one TCR beta chain. The antigen is undetermined. Germline CDR1 is SGHDN and CDR2 is FVKESK. This CDR3 is 14 amino acids long. V dropped 4 bases and J dropped 3; count of bases not matched to a gene: 2. Sampled while nominally healthy, donors likely had unrecorded immune exposures. The data derive from a study of cytomegalovirus exposure and HLA in healthy donors. The study's findings and limits: Cytomegalovirus association was assigned to approximately 160 TCR beta chains. Some public TCRs appeared in many individuals, while most sequences were rare.

Primers for the PCR totalled 60 Vbeta and 13 Jbeta. Original handling: Tens of millions of unique TCR beta chains, roughly 10 million shared, were counted in a later analysis. Data came from immunoSEQ multiplex PCR; TCRdb stores just in-frame clones and leaves some out. The V and J calls and clone size are taken from that table; D and trimming were inferred from the DNA. Among about 280,000 clones listed, roughly 90% were seen once. This sequence originates from a woman under 30 in good health and CMV-seronegative. This rearrangement joins TRBV14 to TRBJ1-2; TRBD1 matches at 10 bases. The specimen was PBMCs. CDR3 protein: CASSRDRGYYGYTF. The CDR3 DNA reads as TGTGCCAGCAGCCGGGACAGGGGCTACTATGGCTACACCTTC.